What follows is one TCR beta chain and its context. Its binding antigen is unknown. Base qualities are not at hand, and no much larger clone is one base apart. CDR1 MNHEY and CDR2 SMNVEV were looked up in the germline V gene (reference sequence). Ends trimmed: V by 1 base, J by 3 bases; bases unmatched to a gene: 12. Inclusive of the bounding cysteine and phenylalanine, the CDR3 is 19 residues long. Only the CDR3 DNA is retained, 57 bases long and in frame from the first base. The source of the sample is a study of vaccination and CD4 T cells after COVID-19 (dated by TCRdb to 2022 to 2024). About the study as a whole: Convalescent patients had a positive SARS-CoV-2 result on nasal swab PCR, and of these patients, several had mild disease and one had severe disease. Six males and four females were included in the convalescent cohort, with two Hispanic individuals, seven Caucasians, two Asians and one multiracial person represented. Participants got two doses of the Pfizer-BioNTech BNT162b2 vaccine (n=8) or two doses of the Moderna mRNA-1273 vaccine (n=2). Post-COVID blood samples from convalescent patients were collected a median of around 100 days after diagnosis, with a range of 35 to 161 days. Post-vaccine blood samples were taken a median of 72 days after the second vaccine dose, with a range of roughly 13 to 250 days. The cultures were stimulated with overlapping spike peptide pools from SARS-CoV-2 and from the common cold coronaviruses HCoV-NL63, HCoV-OC43 and HCoV-229E. Control cultures received a CEFX viral epitope pool as the positive control, an HIV-1 Nef peptide pool as the negative control, or no peptide. In about 11 COVID-19 convalescent patients and a handful of infection-naive healthy vaccine recipients, the spike-specific CD4+ TCR repertoire before mRNA vaccination was compared with the repertoire after mRNA vaccination. Study-level results and caveats: Relatively few convalescent patients were included in the study, and early timepoints after natural infection were not analyzed. In convalescent patients, nearly all vaccine-specific clones (304 of 307) were found to be mono-reactive for SARS-CoV-2 spike rather than cross-reactive with common cold coronaviruses. An increase in the median number of SARS-CoV-2-reactive clonotypes from roughly 20 after infection to approximately 41 after vaccination was observed, but the change was not found to be significant. In convalescent patients, a median around 85% of post-vaccine SARS-CoV-2-reactive clones were detected only after vaccination, and vaccine-specific priming was suggested by this finding.

The meaning of the sample's treatment or condition label: roughly 11-day PBMC culture with coronavirus spike peptide pools or control peptides (ViraFEST assay). To expand antigen-specific T cells with peptide pools and then pick out the expanded clonotypes through TCR sequencing, the study relied on the ViraFEST assay. Positive SARS-CoV-2 PCR tests in the convalescent patients dated from March to December 2020, before Alpha, Beta and Delta variants emerged in the United States. PBMCs were cultured at two million per well in IMDM supplemented with roughly 5% human AB serum and 8 to 10 IU/ml IL-2, with approximately 10 ug/ml peptide pools added. On days 3 and 7, half of the culture medium was replaced with fresh IL-2-containing medium. CD4+ T cells were isolated after less than twelve days of culture through negative selection using the EasySep CD4+ T cell isolation kit. Ficoll-Paque Plus gradient centrifugation was used to isolate PBMCs from whole blood, and the isolated PBMCs were then either used fresh or cryopreserved at -140C. Culture conditions were generally each tested in triplicate wells.

Library preparation was by PCR. At the Johns Hopkins FTIC core, DNA from the cultured CD4+ T cells underwent TCR sequencing with the Oncomine TCR Beta short-read assay. The QIAamp micro DNA kit was used to extract genomic DNA from the cultured CD4+ T cells. The Oncomine TCR Beta libraries from cultured CD4+ T cells were pooled using unique dual indexes and then sequenced on an Illumina iSeq 100. The original methods were these. Non-productive sequences were removed, and CDR3s not starting with C, not ending with F or W, or shorter than 7 amino acids were discarded. The MANAFEST web application was used to identify antigen-specific clonotypes by comparing peptide-stimulated wells against reference wells and other culture wells. Positive clones required FDR below 0.05, an odds ratio above 5, and productive frequency above 0.1% in at least two of three replicate wells. Clonotypes that were significantly expanded in both SARS-CoV-2 spike wells and at least one common cold coronavirus spike condition were defined as cross-reactive. CDR3 homology was assessed with Levenshtein distances (stringdist) and unrooted phylogenetic trees (ape) in R version 3.6.1. TCRdb's own reprocessing of the public reads used fastp at Q25 and MiXCR and kept productive beta chains. Under each unique CDR3 protein, matching rows form one entry showing the most common genes and DNA. TCRdb's processing, not the study's, gives the V and J calls here. Recorded for this sample are about 7,000 distinct CDR3 sequences; around 65% of them occurred a single time. The ten top clones hold 25% to 30% of the sample.

Input material: CD4+ T cells from blood, cultured in vitro. The TCR sequence derives from a human donor who had recovered from COVID-19. The V gene is TRBV27 and the J gene is TRBJ2-1; 10 bases in the junction line up with TRBD2. The nucleotides read TGTGCCAGCAGTTTATTGGCCAGAAGTACTAGCGGGGTCTACAATGAGCAGTTCTTC. This is translated as CASSLLARSTSGVYNEQFF.